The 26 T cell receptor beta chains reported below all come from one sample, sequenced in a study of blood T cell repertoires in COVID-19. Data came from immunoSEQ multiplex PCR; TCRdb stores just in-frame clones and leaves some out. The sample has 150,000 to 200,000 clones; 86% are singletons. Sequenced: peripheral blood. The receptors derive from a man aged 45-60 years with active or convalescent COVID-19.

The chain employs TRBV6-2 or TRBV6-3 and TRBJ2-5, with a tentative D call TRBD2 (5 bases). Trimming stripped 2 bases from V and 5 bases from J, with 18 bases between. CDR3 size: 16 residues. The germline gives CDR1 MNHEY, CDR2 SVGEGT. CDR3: CASSYGLNTLGETQYF. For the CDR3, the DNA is TGTGCCAGCAGTTACGGACTCAATACCCTGGGGGAGACCCAGTACTTC.

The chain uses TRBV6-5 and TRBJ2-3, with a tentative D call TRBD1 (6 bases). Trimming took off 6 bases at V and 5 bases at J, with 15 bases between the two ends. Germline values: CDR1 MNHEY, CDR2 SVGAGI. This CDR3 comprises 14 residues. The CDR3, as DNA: TGTGCCAGCAGACAGGGTCCACTATTAGATACGCAGTATTTT. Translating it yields CASRQGPLLDTQYF.

In nucleotides, the CDR3 is TGTGCCAGCAGCTTAGCGGTTGCGGCGCACCTGTACGAGCAGTACTTC. It codes for CASSLAVAAHLYEQYF. The chain links TRBV7-2 to TRBJ2-7; D not resolved. This CDR3 is 16 amino acids long. Germline V gene sequence: CDR1 SGHTA, CDR2 FQGNSA. Trimming pared 0 bases from V and 4 bases from J, leaving 16 bases between.

DNA for the CDR3: TGCGCCAGCAGCCAAGATCTGGGGGCCCAGGAAAAACTGTTTTTT. Its protein product is CASSQDLGAQEKLFF. The chain combines TRBV4-3 with TRBJ1-4; possible D gene TRBD1, 6 bases. Germline V CDR1 and CDR2: LGHNA, YSLEER. This CDR3 is 15 amino acids long. The V end lost 0 bases, the J end lost 8 bases, and 13 bases lay between the germline ends.

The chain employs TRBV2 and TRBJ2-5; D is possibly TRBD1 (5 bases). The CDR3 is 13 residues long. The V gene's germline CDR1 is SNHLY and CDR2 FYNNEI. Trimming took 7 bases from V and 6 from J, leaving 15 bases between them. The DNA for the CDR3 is TGTGCCAGCACCACAGCAATGGGGCAGACCCAGTACTTC. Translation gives CASTTAMGQTQYF. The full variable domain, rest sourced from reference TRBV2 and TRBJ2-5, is EPEVTQTPSHQVTQMGQEVILRCVPISNHLYFYWYRQILGQKVEFLVSFYNNEISEKSEIFDDQFSVERPDGSNFTLKIRSTKLEDSAMYFCASTTAMGQTQYFGPGTRLLVL.

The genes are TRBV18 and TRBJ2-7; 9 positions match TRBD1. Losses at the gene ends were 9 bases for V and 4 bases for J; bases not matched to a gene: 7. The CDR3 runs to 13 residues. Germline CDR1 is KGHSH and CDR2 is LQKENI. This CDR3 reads CARSGTGIYEQYF. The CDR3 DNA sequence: TGTGCCAGATCCGGGACAGGGATTTACGAGCAGTACTTC.

In DNA form, the CDR3 reads TGTGCCAGTAGTAAACAGGGGGCTGGTCAGCCCCAGCATTTT. Translation: CASSKQGAGQPQHF. J is TRBJ1-5 and V is TRBV19, with 9 nucleotides matching TRBD1. The CDR3 contains 14 residues. Germline V gives CDR1 LNHDA, CDR2 SQIVND (reference sequence). The junction had 4 bases not matched to a gene; V was cut back by 4 bases and J by 6 bases.

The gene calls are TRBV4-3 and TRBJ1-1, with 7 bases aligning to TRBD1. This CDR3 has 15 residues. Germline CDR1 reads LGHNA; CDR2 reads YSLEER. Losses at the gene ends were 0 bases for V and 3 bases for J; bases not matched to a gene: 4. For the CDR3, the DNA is TGCGCCAGCAGCCAAGATGGGACAGCTTACACTGAAGCTTTCTTT. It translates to CASSQDGTAYTEAFF.

CDR3 sequence reads: CASRALPGQGADRGLNTEAFF. CDR3 in DNA: TGCGCCAGCAGAGCCCTACCGGGACAGGGGGCCGACAGGGGCTTGAACACTGAAGCTTTCTTT. The chain carries TRBV5-1 and TRBJ1-1; TRBD1 matches 12 bases. The germline V gene encodes CDR1 SGHRS and CDR2 YFSETQ. Trimming at V came to 5 bases and at J to 0 bases, leaving 20 bases not matched to a gene. The CDR3 is 21 residues long.

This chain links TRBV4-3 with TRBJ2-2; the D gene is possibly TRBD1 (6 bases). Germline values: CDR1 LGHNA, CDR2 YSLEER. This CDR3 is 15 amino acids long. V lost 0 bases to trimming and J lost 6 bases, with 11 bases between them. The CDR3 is CASSQDRGTPGELFF. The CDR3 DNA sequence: TGCGCCAGCAGCCAAGACAGGGGTACCCCCGGGGAGCTGTTTTTT.

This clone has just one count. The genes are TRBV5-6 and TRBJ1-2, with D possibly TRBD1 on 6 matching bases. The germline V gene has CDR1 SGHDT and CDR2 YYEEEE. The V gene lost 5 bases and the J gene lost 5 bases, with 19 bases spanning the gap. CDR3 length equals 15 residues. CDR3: CASRGQRLQSYGYTF. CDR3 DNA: TGTGCCAGCAGGGGACAAAGGTTACAGTCTTATGGCTACACCTTC.

The CDR3 nucleotides are TGTGCCATCACGGCTAGCGGAGGGGACAATGAGCAGTTCTTC. Amino acids: CAITASGGDNEQFF. The J gene is TRBJ2-1, the V gene TRBV10-3; 7 bases line up with TRBD2. This CDR3 comprises 14 residues. J was trimmed by 5 bases and V by 7 bases; bases with no gene match: 8. Germline CDR1 is ENHRY and CDR2 is SYGVKD.

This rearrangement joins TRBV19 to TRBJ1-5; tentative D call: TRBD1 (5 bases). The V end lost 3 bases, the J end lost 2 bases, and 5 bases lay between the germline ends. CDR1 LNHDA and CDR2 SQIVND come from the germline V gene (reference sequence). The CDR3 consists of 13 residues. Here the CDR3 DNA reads TGTGCCAGTAGTATCAGGGGCAATCAGCCCCAGCATTTT. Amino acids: CASSIRGNQPQHF. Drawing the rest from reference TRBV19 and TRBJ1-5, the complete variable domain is DGGITQSPKYLFRKEGQNVTLSCEQNLNHDAMYWYRQDPGQGLRLIYYSQIVNDFQKGDIAEGYSVSREKKESFPLTVTSAQKNPTAFYLCASSIRGNQPQHFGDGTRLSIL.

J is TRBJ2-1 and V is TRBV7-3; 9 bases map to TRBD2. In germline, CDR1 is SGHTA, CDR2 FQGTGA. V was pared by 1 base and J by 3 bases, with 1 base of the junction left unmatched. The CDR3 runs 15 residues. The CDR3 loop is CASSLNSGSYNEQFF. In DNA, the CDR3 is TGTGCCAGCAGCTTAAATAGCGGGAGCTACAATGAGCAGTTCTTC.

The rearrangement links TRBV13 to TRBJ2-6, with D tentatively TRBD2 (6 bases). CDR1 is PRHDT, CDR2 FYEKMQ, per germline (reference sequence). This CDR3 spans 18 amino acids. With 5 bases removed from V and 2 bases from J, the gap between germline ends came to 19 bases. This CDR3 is CASSPWSSVKPGANVLTF. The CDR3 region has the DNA TGTGCCAGCAGCCCTTGGTCTAGCGTAAAGCCTGGGGCCAACGTCCTGACTTTC. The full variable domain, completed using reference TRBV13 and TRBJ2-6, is AAGVIQSPRHLIKEKRETATLKCYPIPRHDTVYWYQQGPGQDPQFLISFYEKMQSDKGSIPDRFSAQQFSDYHSELNMSSLELGDSALYFCASSPWSSVKPGANVLTFGAGSRLTVL.

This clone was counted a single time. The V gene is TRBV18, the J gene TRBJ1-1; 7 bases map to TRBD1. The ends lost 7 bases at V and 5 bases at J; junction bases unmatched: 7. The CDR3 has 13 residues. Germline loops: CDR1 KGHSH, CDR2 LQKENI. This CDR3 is CASLYRGGTEAFF. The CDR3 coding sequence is TGTGCCAGCTTATACAGGGGCGGTACTGAAGCTTTCTTT.

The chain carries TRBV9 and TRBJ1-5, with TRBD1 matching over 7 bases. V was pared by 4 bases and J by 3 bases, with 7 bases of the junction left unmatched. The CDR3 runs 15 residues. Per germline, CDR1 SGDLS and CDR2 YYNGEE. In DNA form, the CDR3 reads TGTGCCAGCAGCAAGACAGGGACGGTCAATCAGCCCCAGCATTTT. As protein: CASSKTGTVNQPQHF.

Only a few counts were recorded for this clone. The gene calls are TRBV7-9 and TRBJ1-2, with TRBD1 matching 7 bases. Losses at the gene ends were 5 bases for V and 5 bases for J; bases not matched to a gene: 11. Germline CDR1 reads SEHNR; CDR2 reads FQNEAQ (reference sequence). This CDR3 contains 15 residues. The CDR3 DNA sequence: TGTGCCAGCAGCACCGACAGGGTGCCGAGGTATGGCTACACCTTC. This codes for CASSTDRVPRYGYTF.

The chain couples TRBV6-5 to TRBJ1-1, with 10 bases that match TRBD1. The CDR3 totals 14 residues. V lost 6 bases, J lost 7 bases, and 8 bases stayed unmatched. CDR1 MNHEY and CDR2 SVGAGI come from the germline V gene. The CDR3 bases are TGTGCCAGCAGCACTGCGACAGGGGGCATTGAAGCTTTCTTT. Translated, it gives CASSTATGGIEAFF.

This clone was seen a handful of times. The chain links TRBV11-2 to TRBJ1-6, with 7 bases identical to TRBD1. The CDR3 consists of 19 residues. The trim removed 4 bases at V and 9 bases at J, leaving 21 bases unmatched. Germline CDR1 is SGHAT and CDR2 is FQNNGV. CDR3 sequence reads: CASSSIHTWGDRLVSPLHF. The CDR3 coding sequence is TGTGCCAGCAGCTCAATCCACACATGGGGGGACAGATTGGTTTCACCCCTCCACTTT.

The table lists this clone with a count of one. CDR3 nucleotides: TGTGCCAGCAGCTCCAGGGGAGCGGGGGGGTTATATGAGCAGTTCTTC. This translates into CASSSRGAGGLYEQFF. J is TRBJ2-1 and V is TRBV7-3, with TRBD2 matching 10 bases. The CDR3 has 16 amino acids. V lost 4 bases to trimming and J lost 8 bases; unmatched junction nucleotides: 11. Germline-derived CDR1 and CDR2 are SGHTA and FQGTGA.

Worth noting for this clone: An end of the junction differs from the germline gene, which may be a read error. The CDR3 protein is CASSAGLAGVNEQFF. As DNA, the CDR3 is TGTGCTAGCAGCGCCGGACTAGCGGGGGTCAATGAGCAGTTCTTC. The V call is TRBV7-7, the J call TRBJ2-1; TRBD2 matches at 13 bases. Germline CDR1 SSHAT, CDR2 FNYEAQ (reference sequence). This CDR3 region has 15 residues.

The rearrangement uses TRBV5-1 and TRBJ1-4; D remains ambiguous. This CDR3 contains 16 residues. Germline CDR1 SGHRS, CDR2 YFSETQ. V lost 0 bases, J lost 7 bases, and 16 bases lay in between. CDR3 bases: TGCGCCAGCAGCTTGGAGGTGGTGATGGCGGGTGAAAAACTGTTTTTT. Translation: CASSLEVVMAGEKLFF.

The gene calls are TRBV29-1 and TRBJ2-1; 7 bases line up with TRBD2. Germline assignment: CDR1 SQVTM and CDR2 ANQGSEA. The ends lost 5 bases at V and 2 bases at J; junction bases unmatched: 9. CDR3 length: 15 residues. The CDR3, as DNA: TGCAGCGTTCCGGTAAGGGCGGGAGCCTACAATGAGCAGTTCTTC. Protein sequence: CSVPVRAGAYNEQFF.

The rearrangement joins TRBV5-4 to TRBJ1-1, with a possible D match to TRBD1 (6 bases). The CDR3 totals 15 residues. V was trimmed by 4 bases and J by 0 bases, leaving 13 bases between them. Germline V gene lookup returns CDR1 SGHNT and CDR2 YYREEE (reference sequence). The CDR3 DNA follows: TGTGCCAGCAGCAAGAAACAGGGAGTGAACACTGAAGCTTTCTTT. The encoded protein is CASSKKQGVNTEAFF.

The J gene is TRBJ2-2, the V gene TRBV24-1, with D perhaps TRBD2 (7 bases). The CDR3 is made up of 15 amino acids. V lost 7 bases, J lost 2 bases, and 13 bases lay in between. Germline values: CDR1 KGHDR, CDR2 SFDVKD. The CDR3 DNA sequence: TGTGCCACCAGCAAGGGGGGGAGTAACACCGGGGAGCTGTTTTTT. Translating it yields CATSKGGSNTGELFF.